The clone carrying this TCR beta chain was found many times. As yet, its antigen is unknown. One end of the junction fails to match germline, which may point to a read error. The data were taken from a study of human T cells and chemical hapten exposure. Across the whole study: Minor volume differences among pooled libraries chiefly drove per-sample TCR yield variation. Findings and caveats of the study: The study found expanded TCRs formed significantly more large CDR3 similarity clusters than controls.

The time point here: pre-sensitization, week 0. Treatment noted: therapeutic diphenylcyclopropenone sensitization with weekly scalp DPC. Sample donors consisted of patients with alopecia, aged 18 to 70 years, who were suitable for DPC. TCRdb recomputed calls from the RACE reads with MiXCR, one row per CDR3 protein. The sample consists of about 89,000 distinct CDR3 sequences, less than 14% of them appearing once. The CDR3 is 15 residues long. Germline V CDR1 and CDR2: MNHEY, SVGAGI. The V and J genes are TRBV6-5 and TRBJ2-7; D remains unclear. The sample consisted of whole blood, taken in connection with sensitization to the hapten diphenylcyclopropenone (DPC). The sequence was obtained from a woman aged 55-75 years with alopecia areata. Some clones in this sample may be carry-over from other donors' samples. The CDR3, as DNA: TGTGCCAGCAGCTACTCGATGCAGAGAGCCTACGAGCAGTACTTC. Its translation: CASSYSMQRAYEQYF.